The T cell receptor (beta chain) under discussion was sequenced for a study of shared clonotypes between healthy human individuals. Some clones are missing from TCRdb's copy, which holds only in-frame ones; the method was immunoSEQ multiplex PCR. Seen here are about 1.1 million clones, around 77% observed once, and the top ten hold 0.89%. Regarding this clone: Its antigen is undetermined.

Whole-study findings and limits: Naive CD4 clonotypes were shared across several donors at roughly 5.3%.

The CDR3 is made up of 16 amino acids. CDR1 and CDR2 (germline): LGHNA, YSLEER. V was cut by 2 bases and J by 4 bases, with 14 bases left in between. Sample: memory CD4+ T cells from PBMCs. Sample subset: CD45RA-negative fraction. The receptor was derived from a man aged 18 to 29 in good health. Some clones in this sample may be carry-over from other donors' samples. The rearrangement uses TRBV4-3 and TRBJ2-2; no clear D. The CDR3 region has the DNA TGCGCCAGCAGCCAAATCGGAAACAGACTCACCGGGGAGCTGTTTTTT. Translated, it gives CASSQIGNRLTGELFF.